This T cell receptor beta chain was recovered during a study of beta chain features in type 1 diabetes. The CDR3 contains 16 residues. With 0 bases clipped from V and 2 bases from J, the junction kept 5 bases outside the gene matches. The germline V gene encodes CDR1 KGHSH and CDR2 LQKENI. A single heparinised blood sample, averaging about 120 mL, was obtained per donor. All sorted populations exceeded 95% purity. The study reverse transcribed the entire isolated RNA, so it sequenced expressed TCRB transcripts. This table comes from immunoSEQ multiplex PCR, and its TCRdb copy is limited to in-frame clones, with some not included. The data show almost 350,000 clones, roughly 8.8% seen once. In its sample, this clone was seen a few times. As yet, its antigen is unknown. Other DNA sequences within the sample encode an identical CDR3. Study outcomes and limitations: Patients and controls would be equally affected if PCR favored shorter templates. In every one of the four CD4+ subsets, TCRB CDR3s were moderately but significantly shorter in Type 1 diabetes patients. Insertion counts at VDJ junctions were lower in type 1 diabetes patients, who also showed more deletions there.

The sequenced sample was central memory CD4+ T cells from blood. This TCR came from a man younger than 45 with type 1 diabetes. The chain recombines TRBV18 with TRBJ2-5, with 8 bases identical to TRBD2. The CDR3 coding sequence is TGTGCCAGCTCACCACCGGTAGCGGGGCTGCAAGAGACCCAGTACTTC. Translation gives CASSPPVAGLQETQYF.